The 2 T cell receptor beta chains in this list originate from one sample, sequenced in a study of cytomegalovirus exposure and HLA in healthy donors. The PCR contained 60 Vbeta and 13 Jbeta primers. TCRdb's table, derived via immunoSEQ multiplex PCR, lists solely in-frame clones and lacks some. This table holds over 130,000 clones, about four fifths found once. The sequenced sample was PBMCs. Receptors were obtained from a male donor in good health and CMV-seronegative.

This clone was seen only a few times. The chain employs TRBV7-2 and TRBJ2-1; D not certain. Germline lookup yields CDR1 SGHTA and CDR2 FQGNSA. The germline V and J ends were trimmed by 5 bases and 6 bases, with 8 bases remaining between them. The CDR3 totals 12 residues. This chain's CDR3 is CASSPLINEQFF. Here the CDR3 DNA reads TGTGCCAGCAGCCCCCTTATCAATGAGCAGTTCTTC.

This clone was observed a handful of times. The rearrangement links TRBV5-4 to TRBJ1-3; D may be TRBD1 (5 bases). The V end was cut by 4 bases, the J end by 3 bases, with 14 bases between. Germline loops: CDR1 SGHNT, CDR2 YYREEE (reference sequence). The CDR3 is made up of 15 amino acids. In nucleotides, the CDR3 is TGTGCCAGCAGCCAAGGCAGGGATGGTGGAAACACCATATATTTT. This encodes CASSQGRDGGNTIYF. Using reference TRBV5-4 and TRBJ1-3 for the parts outside the CDR3, the full variable domain is ETGVTQSPTHLIKTRGQQVTLRCSSQSGHNTVSWYQQALGQGPQFIFQYYREEENGRGNFPPRFSGLQFPNYSSELNVNALELDDSALYLCASSQGRDGGNTIYFGEGSWLTVV.